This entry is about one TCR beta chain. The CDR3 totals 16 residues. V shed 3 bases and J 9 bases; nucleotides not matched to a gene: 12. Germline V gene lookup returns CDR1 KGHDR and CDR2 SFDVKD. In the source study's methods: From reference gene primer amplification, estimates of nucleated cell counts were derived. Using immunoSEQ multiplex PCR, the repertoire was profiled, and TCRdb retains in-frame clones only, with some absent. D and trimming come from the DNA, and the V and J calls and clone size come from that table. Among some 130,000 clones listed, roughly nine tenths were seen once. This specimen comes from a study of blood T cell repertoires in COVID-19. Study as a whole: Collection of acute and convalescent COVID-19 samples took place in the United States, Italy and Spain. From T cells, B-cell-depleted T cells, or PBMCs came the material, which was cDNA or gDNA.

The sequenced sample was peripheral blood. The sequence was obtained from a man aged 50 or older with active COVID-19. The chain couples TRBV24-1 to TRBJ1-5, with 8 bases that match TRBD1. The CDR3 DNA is TGTGCCACCAGTGATCCAAATGACAGGGGTTTGGGGCCCCAGCATTTT. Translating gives CATSDPNDRGLGPQHF.